These 21 T cell receptor beta chains originate from one sample sequenced in a study of blood T cell repertoires in COVID-19. The data were produced by immunoSEQ multiplex PCR, yet TCRdb's version contains in-frame clones alone and is incomplete. The data show 150,000 to 200,000 clones, roughly nine tenths seen once. Sequences were obtained from peripheral blood. Receptors originate from a young woman with active or convalescent COVID-19.

V gene TRBV27 combines with J gene TRBJ1-2; 11 bases fit TRBD1. Germline assignment: CDR1 MNHEY and CDR2 SMNVEV (reference sequence). V was clipped by 4 bases and J by 4 bases; unmatched bases: 5. CDR3 size: 15 residues. CDR3 amino acids: CASSYGQGAGYGYTF. The CDR3 nucleotides read TGTGCCAGCAGTTACGGACAGGGGGCTGGCTATGGCTACACCTTC.

This rearrangement joins TRBV6-4 to TRBJ2-1, with 12 bases that match TRBD2. Germline CDR1 MRHNA, CDR2 SNTAGT. This CDR3 comprises 15 residues. Trimming cost V 5 bases and J 9 bases; bases outside gene matches: 8. The CDR3 nucleotides are TGTGCCAGCAGTCGTTCTAGCGGGAGGGCTGGTGAGCAGTTCTTC. It specifies CASSRSSGRAGEQFF.

The chain is built from TRBV2 and TRBJ2-2; TRBD2 matches 11 bases. Per germline, CDR1 SNHLY and CDR2 FYNNEI. Trimming removed 7 bases from V and 4 bases from J; junction bases left unmatched: 8. This CDR3 comprises 16 residues. CDR3 nucleotides: TGTGCCAGCAAACGGTCGGGACTAGCGGCCACCGGGGAGCTGTTTTTT. Its translation: CASKRSGLAATGELFF.

V and J are TRBV19 and TRBJ2-1, with 14 bases that match TRBD2. Germline-derived CDR1 and CDR2 are LNHDA and SQIVND (reference sequence). CDR3 length equals 16 residues. After removal of 8 bases from V and 8 bases from J, the junction contained 11 bases not matched to a gene. CDR3 nucleotides: TGTGCCAGTCGACTAGCGGGAGGGCCGGGATACTATGAGCAGTTCTTC. Its protein product is CASRLAGGPGYYEQFF. The entire variable domain, with the rest obtained from reference TRBV19 and TRBJ2-1, is as follows: DGGITQSPKYLFRKEGQNVTLSCEQNLNHDAMYWYRQDPGQGLRLIYYSQIVNDFQKGDIAEGYSVSREKKESFPLTVTSAQKNPTAFYLCASRLAGGPGYYEQFFGPGTRLTVL.

The chain is built from TRBV2 and TRBJ2-3, with TRBD2 matching 8 bases. Germline V gene sequence: CDR1 SNHLY, CDR2 FYNNEI. This CDR3 is 15 amino acids long. Trimming removed 6 bases from V and 0 bases from J; junction bases left unmatched: 5. The DNA of the CDR3 is TGTGCCAGCAGCTTAGCGGGGACTAGCACAGATACGCAGTATTTT. Translated, it gives CASSLAGTSTDTQYF.

This chain uses TRBV28 with TRBJ1-4; 10 nucleotides align to TRBD1. The CDR3 contains 13 residues. Germline loops: CDR1 MDHEN, CDR2 SYDVKM. Trimming removed 6 bases from V and 6 bases from J; junction bases left unmatched: 1. The CDR3 spells CASRTGGYEKLFF. The DNA of the CDR3 is TGTGCCAGCAGGACAGGGGGCTATGAAAAACTGTTTTTT.

The CDR3 loop is CASSLAQGARGYTF. CDR3 bases: TGTGCCAGCAGCCTGGCTCAGGGGGCTAGAGGCTACACCTTC. J is TRBJ1-2 and V is TRBV5-4; 8 bases line up with TRBD1. In germline, CDR1 is SGHNT, CDR2 YYREEE (reference sequence). With V trimmed by 4 bases and J by 8 bases, 10 bases remained unmatched. This CDR3 is built from 14 residues. Variable domain in full (rest from reference TRBV5-4 and TRBJ1-2): ETGVTQSPTHLIKTRGQQVTLRCSSQSGHNTVSWYQQALGQGPQFIFQYYREEENGRGNFPPRFSGLQFPNYSSELNVNALELDDSALYLCASSLAQGARGYTFGSGTRLTVV.

This clone is a singleton in its sample. The chain couples TRBV15 to TRBJ2-7; TRBD2 matches at 7 bases. Trimming removed 0 bases from V and 3 bases from J; junction bases left unmatched: 5. CDR3 size: 15 residues. Germline V gene sequence: CDR1 LNHNV, CDR2 YYDKDF (reference sequence). CDR3 coding DNA: TGTGCCACCAGCAGAGAACCGGGAGGCCGCTACGAGCAGTACTTC. Its protein product is CATSREPGGRYEQYF.

This clone turned up a few times. The chain combines TRBV28 with TRBJ1-5; D not certain. The CDR3 length is 17 residues. V was cut by 4 bases and J by 0 bases, with 16 bases left in between. Looked up from germline, CDR1 is MDHEN and CDR2 is SYDVKM. CDR3 in DNA: TGTGCCAGCAGTTCATCTTACCTAGGAATTAGCAATCAGCCCCAGCATTTT. It encodes CASSSSYLGISNQPQHF.

The chain is built from TRBV6-5 and TRBJ1-5; 8 bases line up with TRBD1. CDR3 length: 13 amino acids. Looked up from germline, CDR1 is MNHEY and CDR2 is SVGAGI. V dropped 7 bases and J dropped 5; count of bases not matched to a gene: 4. CDR3 sequence (DNA): TGTGCCAGCATCGGGACAGGATATCAGCCCCAGCATTTT. Residues: CASIGTGYQPQHF.

The V gene is TRBV30, the J gene TRBJ1-1, with a tentative D call TRBD1 (5 bases). V was pared by 5 bases and J by 2 bases, with 12 bases between. From germline, CDR1 is GTSNPN and CDR2 SVGIG (reference sequence). This CDR3 is 13 amino acids long. The CDR3 nucleotides read TGTGCCTGGCAAGGACACCGAAACACTGAAGCTTTCTTT. Translated, it gives CAWQGHRNTEAFF.

The V and J genes are TRBV10-1 and TRBJ1-1, with D maybe TRBD1 (5 bases). The CDR3 consists of 16 residues. CDR1 and CDR2 from the germline V gene are WNHNN and SYGVQD (reference sequence). Trimming took off 4 bases at V and 0 bases at J, with 15 bases between the two ends. CDR3 nucleotides: TGCGCCAGCAGTGGAGGGGCCGGGGAGGTGAACACTGAAGCTTTCTTT. Translating gives CASSGGAGEVNTEAFF.

The chain has TRBV20-1 and TRBJ1-2; no clear D gene. This CDR3 is 14 amino acids long. Germline V lookup: CDR1 DFQATT, CDR2 SNEGSKA (reference sequence). V lost 3 bases and J 1 base, leaving 12 bases between the germline ends. The CDR3 protein is CSASSGNFNYGYTF. DNA for the CDR3: TGCAGTGCTAGTTCCGGGAATTTTAACTATGGCTACACCTTC.

V is TRBV12-5 and J is TRBJ1-1; the D is unclear. Germline-derived CDR1 and CDR2 are LGHNT and FRNRAP. V lost 0 bases and J lost 7, with 6 bases in between. This CDR3 spans 12 amino acids. As DNA, the CDR3 is TGTGCTAGTGGTTTGGTACAGTTTGAAGCTTTCTTT. It specifies CASGLVQFEAFF.

This clone was seen only once. The gene calls are TRBV2 and TRBJ1-1; D is unclear. CDR1 is SNHLY and CDR2 is FYNNEI in the germline V gene. This CDR3 has 12 amino acids. V shed 11 bases and J shed 3 bases, with 13 bases lying between them. The CDR3 DNA reads as TGTGCCGGAAGGAAGGAGGACACTGAAGCTTTCTTT. This translates into CAGRKEDTEAFF.

The chain recombines TRBV11-3 with TRBJ2-3; 13 bases match TRBD2. This CDR3 comprises 16 residues. Germline CDR1 reads SGHNT; CDR2 reads YENEEA. Losses at the gene ends were 5 bases for V and 6 bases for J; bases not matched to a gene: 8. This CDR3 reads CASSPRLAGGPDTQYF. The DNA of the CDR3 is TGTGCCAGCAGCCCCCGACTAGCGGGGGGCCCGGATACGCAGTATTTT.

This rearrangement joins TRBV5-1 to TRBJ2-3; TRBD2 matches 11 bases. The germline CDR1 and CDR2 sequences are SGHRS and YFSETQ. The CDR3 length is 16 residues. With 4 bases clipped from V and 2 bases from J, the junction kept 6 bases outside the gene matches. The CDR3 reads CASSPASGGFTDTQYF. In nucleotides, the CDR3 is TGCGCCAGCAGCCCGGCTAGCGGGGGGTTCACAGATACGCAGTATTTT.

The chain joins TRBV24-1 to TRBJ1-5; D remains unclear. Trimming took off 3 bases at V and 10 bases at J, with 12 bases between the two ends. Germline loops: CDR1 KGHDR, CDR2 SFDVKD. The CDR3 runs to 13 residues. The CDR3 bases are TGTGCCACCAGTGATGCCCTGGGAGGCCCCCAGCATTTT. Translation gives CATSDALGGPQHF.

The rearrangement joins TRBV19 to TRBJ1-5, with 7 bases fitting TRBD1. This CDR3 has 13 amino acids. J was trimmed by 2 bases and V by 6 bases; bases with no gene match: 1. The germline V gene has CDR1 LNHDA and CDR2 SQIVND (reference sequence). The CDR3 loop reads CASSDRGNQPQHF. The CDR3 DNA is TGTGCCAGTAGCGACAGGGGCAATCAGCCCCAGCATTTT.

V is TRBV28 and J is TRBJ1-2, with 7 bases identical to TRBD1. The CDR3 has 16 residues. Trimming cost V 2 bases and J 4 bases; bases outside gene matches: 10. Germline CDR1 reads MDHEN; CDR2 reads SYDVKM. CDR3 region: CASSLGSGRGVYGYTF. In DNA form, the CDR3 reads TGTGCCAGCAGTTTAGGGTCGGGCAGGGGGGTCTATGGCTACACCTTC.

The chain joins TRBV9 to TRBJ2-1; 10 bases map to TRBD1. CDR3 length equals 14 residues. V lost 4 bases and J lost 6; bases outside the gene matches: 4. The germline gives CDR1 SGDLS, CDR2 YYNGEE. This CDR3 is CASSLGQGVNEQFF. CDR3 bases: TGTGCCAGCAGCCTAGGACAGGGGGTCAATGAGCAGTTCTTC.